A selection of T cell receptor beta chains follows, all from one sample in a study of response to subunit inactivated influenza vaccine. TCRdb reprocessed the RT-PCR reads with MiXCR, giving one entry per CDR3 protein. The sample holds some 300,000 distinct CDR3 sequences, approximately 20% seen once. The sample here was PBMCs from blood, taken about 20 months after vaccination. The receptors originated from a man aged 50-75 years who received an inactivated influenza vaccine. Both conserved end residues are part of each CDR3. Fields, in order: clone size, J gene, V gene, D gene, CDR3 length, CDR3 DNA, CDR3 protein. A D gene is named only where the DNA matches it firmly. Some rows have no size entry. The others give once, few or many, or a class for an expanded clone.

>-|TRBJ1-2|TRBV15|-|12
TGTGCCACCAGCAGCCCCCGAACTGGCTACACCTTC
CATSSPRTGYTF
>many|TRBJ2-7|TRBV28|-|10
TGTGCCAGCGGCTTTTTAGAGCAGTACTTC
CASGFLEQYF
>few|TRBJ1-5|TRBV20-1|-|12
TGCAGTGGAGCAGGGATCAATCAGCCCCAGCATTTT
CSGAGINQPQHF
>-|TRBJ1-3|TRBV4-2|-|19
TGTGCCAGCAGCCAAGATCGAACCCTAGGGGCTTACTCTGGAAACACCATATATTTT
CASSQDRTLGAYSGNTIYF
>few|TRBJ1-5|TRBV20-1|TRBD1|13
TGCAGTGCTAGACGGGACAGCCTCGAGCCCCAGCATTTT
CSARRDSLEPQHF
>-|TRBJ1-2|TRBV30|TRBD1|17
TGTGCCTGCTTTATCCGGGACAGGGCACCCGATAACTATGGCTACACCTTC
CACFIRDRAPDNYGYTF
>many|TRBJ1-1|TRBV24-1|-|12
TGTGCCACCAGTGATGGGGGTACTGAAGCTTTCTTT
CATSDGGTEAFF
>-|TRBJ1-1|TRBV7-2|-|14
TGTGCCAGCAGCCGCTATCGGGGGAACACTGAAGCTTTCTTT
CASSRYRGNTEAFF
>-|TRBJ2-5|TRBV28|-|14
TGTGCCAGCAGTTTGTCGGGAACCCGAGAGACCCAGTACTTC
CASSLSGTRETQYF
>few|TRBJ2-3|TRBV10-3|-|17
TGTGCCATCAGTGAGCCTCGCCCGCCTGCTAGCACAGATACGCAGTATTTT
CAISEPRPPASTDTQYF
>-|TRBJ1-2|TRBV5-1|-|15
TGCGCCAGCAGCTTGGATGGACGGGGGAACTATGGCTACACCTTC
CASSLDGRGNYGYTF
>few|TRBJ2-3|TRBV11-2|TRBD2|15
TGTGCCAGCAGCTTAACGGGAGGGCCGGCGGATACGCAGTATTTT
CASSLTGGPADTQYF
>-|TRBJ1-2|TRBV4-1|TRBD1|16
TGCGCCAGCAGCGTCGTAGGGACAGGGGGCGCCGCTGGCTACACCTTC
CASSVVGTGGAAGYTF
>few|TRBJ1-1|TRBV7-9|-|14
TGTGCCAGCAGTCGGGGGGGGAGTTCGGCTGAAGCTTTCTTT
CASSRGGSSAEAFF
>-|TRBJ2-7|TRBV10-3|-|15
TGTGCCATCAGTGAAAGGGACCCCGAAGCCTACGAGCAGTACTTC
CAISERDPEAYEQYF
>few|TRBJ1-2|TRBV20-1|-|14
TGCAGTGCCCAATGGGGTGGGGAAGGCTATGGCTACACCTTC
CSAQWGGEGYGYTF
>few|TRBJ1-6|TRBV27|TRBD1|15
TGTGCCAGCAGTCCTCGGGGGGACAGGGGTTCACCCCTCCACTTT
CASSPRGDRGSPLHF
>few|TRBJ1-4|TRBV7-2|-|15
TGTGCCAGCAGCTTGTCAGTGGCAACTAATGAAAAACTGTTTTTT
CASSLSVATNEKLFF
>-|TRBJ2-1|TRBV7-8|TRBD1|16
TGTGCCAGCAGCGAGCTCTTGACAGGGGGGTACAATGAGCAGTTCTTC
CASSELLTGGYNEQFF
>few|TRBJ1-2|TRBV12-3/TRBV12-4|-|13
TGTGTGGAAGGGCAGGGTGGAAACTATGGCTACACCTTC
CVEGQGGNYGYTF
>-|TRBJ2-5|TRBV5-1|-|12
TGCGCCAGCAGCCCGTATGGGGAGACCCAGTACTTC
CASSPYGETQYF
>few|TRBJ2-1|TRBV29-1|TRBD2|12
TGCAGCGCGGGGGGGCAGGTCTACGGGCAGTTCTTC
CSAGGQVYGQFF
>-|TRBJ2-7|TRBV28|-|14
TGTGCCAGCAAAAAATGGCAGGGTTCCTACGAGCAGTACTTC
CASKKWQGSYEQYF
>few|TRBJ1-2|TRBV5-4|-|14
TGTGCCAGCAGCGCAAACAGGGCTGACTATGGCTACACCTTC
CASSANRADYGYTF
>-|TRBJ1-5|TRBV28|-|16
TGTGCCAGCAATGGCAGCGATAGACCGGGCAATCAGCCCCAGCATTTT
CASNGSDRPGNQPQHF
>few|TRBJ2-3|TRBV4-1|-|14
TGCGCCAGCAGCCAAGAGCCGAGCACAGATACGCAGTATTTT
CASSQEPSTDTQYF
>few|TRBJ2-3|TRBV19|-|14
TGTGCCAGTAGTCTCCGACACAGCACAGATACGCAGTATTTT
CASSLRHSTDTQYF
>few|TRBJ2-3|TRBV28|-|17
TGTGCCAGCAGTTTTGGTCTGGTAACGGGGATCCCAGATACGCAGTATTTT
CASSFGLVTGIPDTQYF
>-|TRBJ2-7|TRBV2|-|13
TGTGCCAGCAGTGTTTCGAAGGGCGTCGAGCAGTACTTC
CASSVSKGVEQYF
>-|TRBJ2-7|TRBV7-2|-|15
TGTGCCAGCAGCCCCCAGGGACTCCCTACGGGCGAGCAGTACTTC
CASSPQGLPTGEQYF
>-|TRBJ2-7|TRBV12-3/TRBV12-4|TRBD2|15
TGTGCCAGCACCCCAGGGACTAGCCGAACCCACGAGCAGTACTTC
CASTPGTSRTHEQYF
>-|TRBJ2-2|TRBV19|-|15
TGTGCCAGTAGTATGCTGGCGGGGAGCACCGGGGAGCTGTTTTTT
CASSMLAGSTGELFF
>once|TRBJ2-7|TRBV18|TRBD1|15
TGTGCCAGCTCACCACGGGACAGGAGTGGGTACGAGCAGTACTTC
CASSPRDRSGYEQYF
>few|TRBJ1-1|TRBV6-1|TRBD1|15
TGTGCCAGCAGGGTAAAACAGGGGGGCTTCTCTGAAGCTTTCTTT
CASRVKQGGFSEAFF
>-|TRBJ1-5|TRBV12-3/TRBV12-4|-|13
TGTGCCAGCAGTTTCCACAGGAATCAGCCCCAGCATTTT
CASSFHRNQPQHF
>-|TRBJ1-1|TRBV19|-|13
TGTGCCAGTAGTATTCCGGGGAACACTGAAGCTTTCTTT
CASSIPGNTEAFF
>-|TRBJ1-5|TRBV29-1|-|15
TGCAGCGTTGTATGGGGGGCAGGTGGCAATCAGCCCCAGCATTTT
CSVVWGAGGNQPQHF
>-|TRBJ2-3|TRBV7-9|TRBD2|14
TGTGCCAGCAGCCAGGGACTAGCAAAAGATACGCAGTATTTT
CASSQGLAKDTQYF
>-|TRBJ2-3|TRBV29-1|TRBD2|15
TGCAGCGTTGGCCGACTAGCGGGAGGGCCGGATACGCAGTATTTT
CSVGRLAGGPDTQYF
>-|TRBJ2-7|TRBV3-1|TRBD2|16
TGTGCCAGCAGCCAAGGGCTAGCGGGGGGCCTCTACGAGCAGTACTTC
CASSQGLAGGLYEQYF
>-|TRBJ1-5|TRBV6-5|-|14
TGTGCCAGCAGTTACTCGATGGGGGGTCAGCCCCAGCATTTT
CASSYSMGGQPQHF
>many|TRBJ2-7|TRBV25-1|-|11
TGTGCCAGCTCGGAAGGCTACGAGCAGTACTTC
CASSEGYEQYF
>few|TRBJ2-3|TRBV5-1|TRBD2|15
TGCGCCAGCAGCTTAAACGGGAGGGGCACAGATACGCAGTATTTT
CASSLNGRGTDTQYF
>few|TRBJ1-2|TRBV6-2/TRBV6-3|-|13
TGTGCCAGCAGTTACATCGCTAACTATGGCTACACCTTC
CASSYIANYGYTF
>few|TRBJ1-1|TRBV3-1|-|17
TGTGCCAGCAGCCAGGATTCGAGGATACCAAAGAACACTGAAGCTTTCTTT
CASSQDSRIPKNTEAFF
>-|TRBJ1-3|TRBV9|-|15
TGTGCCAGCAGCGTTACAGGGTCCGGAAGAAACACCATATATTTT
CASSVTGSGRNTIYF